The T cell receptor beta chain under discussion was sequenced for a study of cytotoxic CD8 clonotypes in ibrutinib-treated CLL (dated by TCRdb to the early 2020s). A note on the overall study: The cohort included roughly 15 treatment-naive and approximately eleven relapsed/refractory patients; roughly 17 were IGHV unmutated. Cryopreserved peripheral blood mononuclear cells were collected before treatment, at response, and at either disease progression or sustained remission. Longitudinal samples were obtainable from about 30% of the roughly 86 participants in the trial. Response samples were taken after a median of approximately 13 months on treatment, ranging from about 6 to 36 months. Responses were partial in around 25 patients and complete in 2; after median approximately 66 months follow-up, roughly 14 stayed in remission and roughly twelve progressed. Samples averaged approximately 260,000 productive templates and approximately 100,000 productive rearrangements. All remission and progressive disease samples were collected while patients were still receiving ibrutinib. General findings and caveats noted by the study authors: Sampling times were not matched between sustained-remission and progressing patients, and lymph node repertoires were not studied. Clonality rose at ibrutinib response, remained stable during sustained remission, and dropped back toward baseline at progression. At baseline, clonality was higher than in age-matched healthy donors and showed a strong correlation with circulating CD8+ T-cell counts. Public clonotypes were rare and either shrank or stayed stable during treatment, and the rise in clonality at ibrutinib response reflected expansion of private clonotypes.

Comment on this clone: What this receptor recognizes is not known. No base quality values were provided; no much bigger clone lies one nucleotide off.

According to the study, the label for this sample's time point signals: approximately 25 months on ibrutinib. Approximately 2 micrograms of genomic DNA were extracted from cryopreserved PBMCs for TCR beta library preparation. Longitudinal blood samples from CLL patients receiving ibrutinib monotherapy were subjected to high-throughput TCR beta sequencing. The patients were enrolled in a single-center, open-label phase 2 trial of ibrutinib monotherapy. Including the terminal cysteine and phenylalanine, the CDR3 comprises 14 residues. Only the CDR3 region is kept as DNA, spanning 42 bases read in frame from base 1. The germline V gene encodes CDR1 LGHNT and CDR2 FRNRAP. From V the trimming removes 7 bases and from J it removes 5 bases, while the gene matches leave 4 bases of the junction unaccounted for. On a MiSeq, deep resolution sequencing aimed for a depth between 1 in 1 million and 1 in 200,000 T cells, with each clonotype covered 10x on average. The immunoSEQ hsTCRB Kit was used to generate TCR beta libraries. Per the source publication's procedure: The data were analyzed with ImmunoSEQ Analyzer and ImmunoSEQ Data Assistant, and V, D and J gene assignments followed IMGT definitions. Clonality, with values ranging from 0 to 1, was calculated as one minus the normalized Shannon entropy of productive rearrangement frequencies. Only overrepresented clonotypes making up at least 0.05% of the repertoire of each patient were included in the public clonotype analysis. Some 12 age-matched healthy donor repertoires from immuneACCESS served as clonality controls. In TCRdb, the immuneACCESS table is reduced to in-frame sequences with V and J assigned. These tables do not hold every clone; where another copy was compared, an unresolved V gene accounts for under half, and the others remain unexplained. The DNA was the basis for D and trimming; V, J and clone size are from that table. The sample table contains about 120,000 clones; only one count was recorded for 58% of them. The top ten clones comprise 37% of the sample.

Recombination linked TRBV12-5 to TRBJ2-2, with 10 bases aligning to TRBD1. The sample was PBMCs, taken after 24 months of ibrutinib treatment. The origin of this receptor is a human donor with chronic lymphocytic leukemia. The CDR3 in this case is CASVGTGETGELFF. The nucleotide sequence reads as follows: TGTGCTAGTGTTGGGACAGGGGAAACCGGGGAGCTGTTTTTT.